The rows below give T cell receptor beta chains drawn from one sample of a study of control samples from healthy donors and cancer patients. Assay: immunoSEQ multiplex PCR; the TCRdb copy retains only in-frame clones and omits some. The data contain approximately 86,000 clones, over 65% of them singletons. The sequencing sample was made of blood. The receptors derive from a woman aged 40 to 50 in good health. Each CDR3 is given with its conserved first and last residue. The D gene is left open where the match is weak. The size field is filled for only some rows; it gives once, few, many or a size class.

abundance: .
j_gene: TRBJ2-7
v_gene: TRBV3-1/TRBV3-2
d_gene: TRBD1
len: 15
CDR3aa: CASSPTARGWVGQYF
CDR3nt: TGTGCCAGCAGCCCCACGGCCAGGGGGTGGGTTGGGCAGTACTTC

abundance: .
j_gene: TRBJ1-6
v_gene: TRBV6-6
d_gene: .
len: 14
CDR3aa: CASSYQRVESPLHF
CDR3nt: TGTGCCAGCAGTTACCAGAGGGTAGAGTCACCCCTCCACTTT

abundance: once
j_gene: TRBJ2-1
v_gene: TRBV5-8
d_gene: .
len: 12
CDR3aa: CASSLEYNEQFF
CDR3nt: TGTGCCAGCAGCTTGGAATACAATGAGCAGTTCTTC

abundance: .
j_gene: TRBJ1-2
v_gene: TRBV21-1
d_gene: .
len: 17
CDR3aa: CASSTNRLGGRVNGYTF
CDR3nt: TGTGCCAGCAGCACTAACCGACTAGGGGGCAGGGTTAATGGCTACACCTTC

abundance: once
j_gene: TRBJ2-7
v_gene: TRBV6-4
d_gene: TRBD1
len: 14
CDR3aa: CASNRTGTAYEQYF
CDR3nt: TGTGCCAGCAACCGTACCGGGACAGCCTACGAGCAGTACTTC

abundance: .
j_gene: TRBJ1-1
v_gene: TRBV11-3
d_gene: TRBD1
len: 13
CDR3aa: CASSPDRDTEAFF
CDR3nt: TGTGCCAGCAGCCCCGACAGGGACACTGAAGCTTTCTTT

abundance: .
j_gene: TRBJ1-4
v_gene: TRBV2
d_gene: .
len: 15
CDR3aa: CASSRDFQAHEKLFF
CDR3nt: TGTGCCAGCAGTCGGGACTTTCAAGCCCACGAAAAACTGTTTTTT

abundance: .
j_gene: TRBJ2-3
v_gene: TRBV6-5
d_gene: .
len: 12
CDR3aa: CASSQSGDTQYF
CDR3nt: TGTGCCAGCAGTCAGAGCGGAGATACGCAGTATTTT

abundance: .
j_gene: TRBJ2-1
v_gene: TRBV5-4
d_gene: .
len: 13
CDR3aa: CASSLVGLPEQFF
CDR3nt: TGTGCCAGCAGCTTGGTTGGACTCCCTGAGCAGTTCTTC

abundance: few
j_gene: TRBJ2-7
v_gene: TRBV21-1
d_gene: .
len: 18
CDR3aa: CASSKGDRGAPGSYEQYF
CDR3nt: TGTGCCAGCAGCAAAGGGGACAGGGGCGCACCTGGCTCCTACGAGCAGTACTTC

abundance: .
j_gene: TRBJ2-2
v_gene: TRBV2
d_gene: .
len: 12
CDR3aa: CADRAGTGELFF
CDR3nt: TGTGCCGACAGGGCGGGGACCGGGGAGCTGTTTTTT

abundance: few
j_gene: TRBJ2-7
v_gene: TRBV7-2
d_gene: .
len: 17
CDR3aa: CASSHGSGLPGGYEQYF
CDR3nt: TGTGCCAGCAGCCATGGGTCGGGACTCCCTGGCGGCTACGAGCAGTACTTC

abundance: once
j_gene: TRBJ1-6
v_gene: TRBV7-9
d_gene: TRBD1
len: 15
CDR3aa: CASSPGQGERSPLHF
CDR3nt: TGTGCCAGCAGCCCGGGACAGGGAGAGAGGTCACCCCTCCACTTT

abundance: .
j_gene: TRBJ2-5
v_gene: TRBV7-3
d_gene: .
len: 16
CDR3aa: CASSLSSGTPQETQYF
CDR3nt: TGTGCCAGCAGCTTAAGTAGTGGGACTCCGCAAGAGACCCAGTACTTC

abundance: .
j_gene: TRBJ2-7
v_gene: TRBV12-5
d_gene: .
len: 14
CDR3aa: CASGSGPSSYEQYF
CDR3nt: TGTGCTAGTGGTTCGGGCCCGTCAAGCTACGAGCAGTACTTC

abundance: .
j_gene: TRBJ2-7
v_gene: TRBV3-1/TRBV3-2
d_gene: .
len: 13
CDR3aa: CASSALGSYEQYF
CDR3nt: TGTGCCAGCAGCGCACTAGGTTCCTACGAGCAGTACTTC

abundance: .
j_gene: TRBJ2-2
v_gene: TRBV5-1
d_gene: .
len: 13
CDR3aa: CASSEQNTGELFF
CDR3nt: TGCGCCAGCAGTGAGCAGAACACCGGGGAGCTGTTTTTT

abundance: .
j_gene: TRBJ2-1
v_gene: TRBV6-1
d_gene: TRBD1
len: 17
CDR3aa: CASSVRQGASPNNEQFF
CDR3nt: TGTGCCAGCAGTGTTCGGCAGGGGGCTTCCCCCAACAATGAGCAGTTCTTC

abundance: .
j_gene: TRBJ2-7
v_gene: TRBV2
d_gene: TRBD2
len: 14
CDR3aa: CASKASGGVWEQYF
CDR3nt: TGTGCCAGCAAGGCCAGCGGGGGGGTGTGGGAGCAGTACTTC

abundance: .
j_gene: TRBJ2-3
v_gene: TRBV7-2
d_gene: .
len: 18
CDR3aa: CASSLDGGALISTDTQYF
CDR3nt: TGTGCCAGCAGCTTAGATGGCGGGGCCCTTATTAGCACAGATACGCAGTATTTT

abundance: .
j_gene: TRBJ1-1
v_gene: TRBV3-1/TRBV3-2
d_gene: .
len: 14
CDR3aa: CASSQKDRNTEAFF
CDR3nt: TGTGCCAGCAGCCAAAAAGACAGGAACACTGAAGCTTTCTTT

abundance: .
j_gene: TRBJ2-3
v_gene: TRBV3-1/TRBV3-2
d_gene: TRBD2
len: 12
CDR3aa: CASTRGGGTQYF
CDR3nt: TGTGCCAGCACCCGGGGGGGCGGTACGCAGTATTTT

abundance: .
j_gene: TRBJ1-2
v_gene: TRBV6-5
d_gene: .
len: 13
CDR3aa: CASSLQTGHGYTF
CDR3nt: TGTGCCAGCAGTCTCCAGACCGGGCATGGCTACACCTTC

abundance: .
j_gene: TRBJ2-2
v_gene: TRBV7-8
d_gene: TRBD2
len: 17
CDR3aa: CASSLLAGASRTGELFF
CDR3nt: TGTGCCAGCAGCTTACTAGCGGGGGCATCGAGGACCGGGGAGCTGTTTTTT

abundance: .
j_gene: TRBJ2-1
v_gene: TRBV19
d_gene: .
len: 15
CDR3aa: CASSMRGFPYNEQFF
CDR3nt: TGTGCCAGTAGTATGAGAGGGTTTCCCTACAATGAGCAGTTCTTC

abundance: .
j_gene: TRBJ2-1
v_gene: TRBV2
d_gene: .
len: 15
CDR3aa: CASRISEVSGNEQFF
CDR3nt: TGTGCCAGCAGGATTTCCGAGGTGTCCGGCAATGAGCAGTTCTTC

abundance: .
j_gene: TRBJ1-5
v_gene: TRBV6-5
d_gene: .
len: 15
CDR3aa: CASSRGRIGNQPQHF
CDR3nt: TGTGCCAGCAGTCGGGGCAGAATAGGCAATCAGCCCCAGCATTTT

abundance: .
j_gene: TRBJ1-6
v_gene: TRBV2
d_gene: .
len: 14
CDR3aa: CASSEDPLASPLHF
CDR3nt: TGTGCCAGCAGTGAGGACCCCCTGGCCTCACCCCTCCACTTT